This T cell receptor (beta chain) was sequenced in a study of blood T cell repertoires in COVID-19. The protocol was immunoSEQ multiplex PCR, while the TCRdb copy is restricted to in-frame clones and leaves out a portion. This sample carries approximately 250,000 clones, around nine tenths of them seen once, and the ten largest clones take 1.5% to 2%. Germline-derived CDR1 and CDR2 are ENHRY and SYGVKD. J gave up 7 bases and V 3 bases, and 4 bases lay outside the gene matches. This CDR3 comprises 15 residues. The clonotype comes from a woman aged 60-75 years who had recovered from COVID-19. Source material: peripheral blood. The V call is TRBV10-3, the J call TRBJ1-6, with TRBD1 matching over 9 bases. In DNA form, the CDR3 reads TGTGCCATCAGTGAAACCGGGACAGGGAATTCACCCCTCCACTTT. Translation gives CAISETGTGNSPLHF.